This is a list of T cell receptor beta chains from one sample in a study of yellow fever vaccine responses in identical twins. MiXCR, run by TCRdb on the RT-PCR reads, gives a single entry per CDR3 protein. This table holds around 3,300 distinct CDR3 sequences, more than 70% found once. The sequencing used T cells from blood (PBMCs), unsorted or a sorted subset (not recorded which), collected before or after yellow fever vaccination (not recorded which). The receptors originated from a woman between 18 and 29 years old who received the yellow fever vaccine. The conserved cysteine and the conserved F or W are not part of the CDR3 here.

>TRBJ2-2|12|TRBV12-3/TRBV12-4
ASNPGTLAGELF
>TRBJ2-1|12|TRBV11-3
ASSLVPPGSEQF
>TRBJ2-7|13|TRBV2
ASSDFSGRTYEQY
>TRBJ2-1|10|TRBV29-1
SVVFPGDEQF
>TRBJ2-1|12|TRBV29-1
SVLPGTGMNEQF
>TRBJ2-7|9|TRBV14
ASSPGYEQY
>TRBJ2-3|11|TRBV11-2
ASSFRATDTQY
>TRBJ2-5|11|TRBV5-4
ASSIRGGETQY
>TRBJ2-1|10|TRBV11-1
ASTGPNNEQF
>TRBJ2-2|18|TRBV11-2
ASSPKGGGVWTAGTGELF
>TRBJ1-1|10|TRBV6-1
ASRGGSTEAF
>TRBJ2-5|13|TRBV9
ASSVESDLGETQY
>TRBJ1-6|14|TRBV7-9
ATNPPDRIRDSPLH
>TRBJ2-5|10|TRBV11-3
ASSLGQETQY
>TRBJ2-7|12|TRBV11-3
ASRRERFSYEQY
>TRBJ2-6|12|TRBV13
ASEQGAGANVLT
>TRBJ2-7|12|TRBV11-2
ASSLDRINYEQY
>TRBJ1-5|13|TRBV19
ASSAVDGGWQPQH
>TRBJ2-3|14|TRBV9
ASSTPRTGGLVAQY
>TRBJ1-2|13|TRBV11-2
ASSLEVLANYGYT
>TRBJ2-5|12|TRBV5-1
ASNPTTPKETQY
>TRBJ1-5|15|TRBV6-2/TRBV6-3
ASSYGVRTDKNQPQH
>TRBJ1-6|14|TRBV13
ASSLGLGGLNSPLH
>TRBJ1-1|12|TRBV23-1
ASSHKRGNTEAF
>TRBJ2-7|15|TRBV14
ASSQDRPAGGTYEQY
>TRBJ2-2|13|TRBV18
ASSPREVNTGELF
>TRBJ2-7|10|TRBV29-1
SARDTFYEQY
>TRBJ1-1|16|TRBV6-2/TRBV6-3
ASSYLRDRGPAGGEAF
>TRBJ2-1|13|TRBV5-1
ASSLGQGGGNEQF
>TRBJ2-1|14|TRBV24-1
ATSHHTSTGSNEQF
>TRBJ2-3|18|TRBV11-1
ASSSSGTVKWPTSTDTQY
>TRBJ2-7|15|TRBV29-1
SEMGARGLAYSYEQY
>TRBJ1-1|11|TRBV27
ASSLSIRTEAF
>TRBJ1-5|13|TRBV6-2/TRBV6-3
ASSYSISGAQPQH
>TRBJ1-6|13|TRBV4-1
ASSQARGYNSPLH
>TRBJ2-4|15|TRBV6-6
ASSYTFQGSTKNIQY
>TRBJ2-7|8|TRBV29-1
SAWDNEQY
>TRBJ2-2|13|TRBV13
ASTWTGGHGGELF
>TRBJ2-1|11|TRBV20-1
SATTGIGNEQF
>TRBJ1-2|13|TRBV6-5
ASSFDTSSNYGYT
>TRBJ2-7|12|TRBV10-3
AISDRTGDYEQY
>TRBJ2-1|13|TRBV11-2
ASSLRLAGYNEQF
>TRBJ1-1|9|TRBV11-1
ASSPNTEAF
>TRBJ2-1|14|TRBV3-1
ASSPRGLSSYNEQF
>TRBJ1-4|12|TRBV4-1
ASSGTGRNEKLF
>TRBJ1-3|12|TRBV29-1
SAADRVSGNTIY
>TRBJ1-1|12|TRBV11-1
ASSLPFSNTEAF
>TRBJ2-7|14|TRBV4-1
ASSQDGQGITYEQY
>TRBJ2-5|16|TRBV4-2
ASSHPSGTSGEQETQY
>TRBJ2-3|10|TRBV12-3/TRBV12-4
ASSFTGDTQY
>TRBJ2-5|15|TRBV11-1
ASSPRTSGYHQETQY
>TRBJ1-6|13|TRBV2
ASSEMAGGSSPLH
>TRBJ2-5|14|TRBV7-1
ASSSDRGDGQETQY
>TRBJ2-2|12|TRBV12-3/TRBV12-4
ASSFLASTGELF
>TRBJ2-5|10|TRBV7-9
ASKGSQETQY